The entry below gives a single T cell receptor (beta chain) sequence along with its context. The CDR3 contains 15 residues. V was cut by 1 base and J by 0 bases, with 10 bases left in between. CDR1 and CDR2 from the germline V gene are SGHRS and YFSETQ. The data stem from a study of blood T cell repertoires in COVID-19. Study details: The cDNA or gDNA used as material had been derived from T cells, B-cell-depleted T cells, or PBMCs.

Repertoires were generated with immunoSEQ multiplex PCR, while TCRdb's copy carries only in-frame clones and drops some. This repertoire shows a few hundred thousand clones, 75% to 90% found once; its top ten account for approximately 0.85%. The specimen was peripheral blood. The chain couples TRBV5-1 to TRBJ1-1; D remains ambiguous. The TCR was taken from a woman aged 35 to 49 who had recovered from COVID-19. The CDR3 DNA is TGCGCCAGCAGCTTGAGCGGGATGGTGAACACTGAAGCTTTCTTT. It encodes CASSLSGMVNTEAFF.